This TCR beta chain was recovered during a study of OX40 agonist ivuxolimab in advanced cancers. Across the study: Ivuxolimab, which patients received intravenously every 2 weeks, was dosed at 0.01 to 10 mg/kg.

Germline lookup yields CDR1 SGHTA and CDR2 FQGTGA. CDR3 size: 21 residues. V gave up 5 bases and J gave up 4 bases, with 36 bases separating them. The timepoints at which blood was sampled were baseline, cycle 4 day 1, and cycle 7 day 1. The method was immunoSEQ multiplex PCR; TCRdb's version includes in-frame clones alone and lacks a portion of them. The sample has 20,000 to 25,000 clones, 80% to 90% seen once. The sequence was obtained from an adult with an advanced solid tumor such as melanoma, head and neck, liver or kidney cancer. The source was CD4+ or CD8+ T cells sorted from blood, collected in a trial of the OX40 agonist ivuxolimab. This chain links TRBV7-3 with TRBJ2-7, with D possibly being TRBD1 (5 bases). The CDR3 DNA sequence: TGTGCCAGCAGCCCCCGAGCCAACGACAAGGGGCCTACCTCGGTCATATACGAGCAGTACTTC. Translating gives CASSPRANDKGPTSVIYEQYF.